This T cell receptor (beta chain) was profiled in a study of shared clonotypes between healthy human individuals. Study summary: Per-donor plates numbered three CD4 naive, three CD4 memory, two CD8 naive and one CD8 memory.

Several immunoSEQ 96-well plates shared each subset's DNA, each plate a replicate. Profiled with immunoSEQ multiplex PCR; TCRdb holds only in-frame clones, not every one. The sample lists a few million clones; just under 95% were seen once. As concerns this clone: The antigen is undetermined.

General study results and limits: The study found lower generation probabilities in non-shared clonotypes than in those shared by all four donors.

This CDR3 contains 17 residues. Germline trimming cut 2 bases from V and 2 bases from J; bases unmatched to any gene: 10. The germline V gene encodes CDR1 SGHTA and CDR2 FQGTGA. This TCR came from a man younger than 30 in good health. Some clones in this sample may be carry-over from other donors' samples. Sequenced: naive CD4+ T cells from PBMCs. Regarding subset: CD45RA+ positively selected. This sequence joins TRBV7-3 and TRBJ2-3; TRBD2 matches at 7 bases. CDR3 DNA sequence: TGTGCCAGCAGCTTACTGGGCGGGAGCGCCTTCACAGATACGCAGTATTTT. It is translated as CASSLLGGSAFTDTQYF.